Listed below are T cell receptor beta chains from one sample, sequenced in a study of CXCR3-negative and CXCR3-positive naive CD8 T cells. Using the 5' RACE reads, TCRdb records one entry per CDR3 protein without DNA. The sample data list 92,000 or so distinct CDR3 sequences. Sequencing was done on a sample of naive CXCR3- CD8+ T cells from blood. The receptors were sampled from a human donor in good health. Some clones in this sample may be carry-over from other donors' samples. The CDR3 runs from the conserved cysteine through the conserved F or W.

TRBV18	TRBJ2-7	CASGGGPAEQYF
TRBV29-1	TRBJ2-5	CSVEGGTLQETQYF
TRBV7-9	TRBJ2-7	CASSSVGTGTLSYEQYF
TRBV27	TRBJ2-1	CASSSLAGGILNEQFF
TRBV29-1	TRBJ2-7	CSVESRGAEQYF
TRBV20-1	TRBJ2-7	CSASPDTSSYEQYF
TRBV10-3	TRBJ2-3	CAISASVTDTQYF
TRBV29-1	TRBJ2-2	CSVAGTGRAGELFF
TRBV29-1	TRBJ2-7	CSVADTSYEQYF
TRBV11-2	TRBJ2-1	CASSLDRNNEQFF
TRBV6-5	TRBJ1-2	CASSPRQGYGYTF
TRBV20-1	TRBJ2-7	CSARDGLAVGGDSYEQYF
TRBV12-3/TRBV12-4	TRBJ1-1	CASAPGTHTEAFF
TRBV27	TRBJ2-7	CASSSDRSFYEQYF
TRBV27	TRBJ1-1	CASRNRGLGTEAFF
TRBV14	TRBJ2-1	CASSQASGLYNEQFF
TRBV12-3/TRBV12-4	TRBJ1-1	CASSLGSRVTEAFF
TRBV11-2	TRBJ2-7	CASSPTDVYEQYF
TRBV7-9	TRBJ1-2	CASARTGTYGYTF
TRBV11-2	TRBJ2-1	CASSLDWVTSGVYNEQFF
TRBV7-9	TRBJ2-7	CASSLARASGGRYSYEQYF
TRBV14	TRBJ2-5	CASSQVKRGGETQYF
TRBV6-5	TRBJ1-2	CASKYRESGYTF
TRBV7-2	TRBJ2-1	CASSPFRTSGSHPYNEQFF
TRBV7-9	TRBJ2-2	CASSPGGESGELFF
TRBV28	TRBJ2-5	CASSPLASGRFQETQYF
TRBV5-1	TRBJ2-7	CASSLASSEQYF
TRBV29-1	TRBJ2-2	CSVTGANTGELFF
TRBV12-3/TRBV12-4	TRBJ2-7	CASSLGEGYEQYF
TRBV7-9	TRBJ2-7	CASSLAGQVEQYF
TRBV29-1	TRBJ2-5	CSVERAGGEETQYF
TRBV29-1	TRBJ1-1	CSVWGANTEAFF
TRBV5-1	TRBJ2-7	CASSFKGVGDYEQYF
TRBV14	TRBJ2-5	CASSQGTGRETQYF
TRBV15	TRBJ2-1	CATSRRDEGYNEQFF
TRBV13	TRBJ2-7	CASSLAGSSYEQYF
TRBV29-1	TRBJ2-7	CSVEGATTGPHEQYF
TRBV29-1	TRBJ2-7	CSVGVAGLSYEQYF
TRBV7-3	TRBJ2-5	CASSPDGTTETQYF
TRBV28	TRBJ2-7	CASSSGTGLYEQYF
TRBV27	TRBJ1-2	CASSMDRSNYGYTF
TRBV29-1	TRBJ2-1	CSVEQRGIYNEQFF
TRBV4-3	TRBJ1-5	CASSQDQGENQPQHF
TRBV29-1	TRBJ2-7	CSVETLGYEQYF
TRBV5-5	TRBJ2-7	CASSFPGTATYEQYF
TRBV12-3/TRBV12-4	TRBJ1-1	CASSLALGYTEAFF
TRBV11-2	TRBJ2-7	CASSLGQGAYEQYF
TRBV7-9	TRBJ1-1	CASSEHRGRWTEAFF
TRBV3-1	TRBJ2-3	CASSQGTSGKYTDTQYF
TRBV5-1	TRBJ1-2	CASSFGGPYGYTF
TRBV6-6	TRBJ1-5	CASSYPPGGQPQHF
TRBV5-6	TRBJ1-3	CASSLLRDSGNTIYF
TRBV29-1	TRBJ2-7	CSVDNGFSYEQYF
TRBV4-3	TRBJ2-7	CASSPGQGFPYEQYF
TRBV7-9	TRBJ2-1	CASSSGQVGGEQFF
TRBV20-1	TRBJ2-1	CSARDLGLGGDNEQFF
TRBV20-1	TRBJ2-3	CSAWIAGTDTQYF
TRBV7-9	TRBJ2-2	CASSHAQGVSGELFF
TRBV10-3	TRBJ2-1	CAISGVGSSYNEQFF
TRBV7-3	TRBJ2-2	CASSSTGTGTGELFF